Described below is a single T cell receptor beta chain sequence and its context. These data are taken from a study of cytomegalovirus exposure and HLA in healthy donors. Amplification used 60 Vbeta primers and 13 Jbeta primers. Using immunoSEQ multiplex PCR, the repertoire was profiled, and TCRdb retains in-frame clones only, with some absent. This sample has 150,000 to 200,000 clones; around 80% occur once, and the top ten carry roughly 14%. The germline CDR1 and CDR2 sequences are SGDLS and YYNGEE. V was pared by 4 bases and J by 4 bases, with 8 bases of the junction left unmatched. The CDR3 runs 17 residues.

The sequencing sample was made of PBMCs. This chain connects TRBV9 to TRBJ1-4; 12 bases fit TRBD1. The receptor was derived from a woman in her 40s in good health and CMV-seronegative. The CDR3 sequence: CASSRGTGGYRNEKLFF. CDR3 nucleotides: TGTGCCAGCAGCCGGGGGACAGGGGGCTACCGTAATGAAAAACTGTTTTTT. Supplemented by reference TRBV9 and TRBJ1-4, the full variable domain reads DSGVTQTPKHLITATGQRVTLRCSPRSGDLSVYWYQQSLDQGLQFLIQYYNGEERAKGNILERFSAQQFPDLHSELNLSSLELGDSALYFCASSRGTGGYRNEKLFFGSGTQLSVL.